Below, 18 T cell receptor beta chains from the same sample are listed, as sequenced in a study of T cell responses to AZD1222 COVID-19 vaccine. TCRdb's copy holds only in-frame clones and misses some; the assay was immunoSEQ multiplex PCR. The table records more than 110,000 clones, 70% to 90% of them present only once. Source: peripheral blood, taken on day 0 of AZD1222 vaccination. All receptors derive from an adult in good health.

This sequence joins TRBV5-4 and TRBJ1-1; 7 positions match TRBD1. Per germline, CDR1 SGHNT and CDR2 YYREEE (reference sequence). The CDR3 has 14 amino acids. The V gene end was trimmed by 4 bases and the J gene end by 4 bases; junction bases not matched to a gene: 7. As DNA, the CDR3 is TGTGCCAGCAGCGCAGAACAGGGGTCCACTGAAGCTTTCTTT. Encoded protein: CASSAEQGSTEAFF. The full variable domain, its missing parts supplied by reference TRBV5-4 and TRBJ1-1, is ETGVTQSPTHLIKTRGQQVTLRCSSQSGHNTVSWYQQALGQGPQFIFQYYREEENGRGNFPPRFSGLQFPNYSSELNVNALELDDSALYLCASSAEQGSTEAFFGQGTRLTVV.

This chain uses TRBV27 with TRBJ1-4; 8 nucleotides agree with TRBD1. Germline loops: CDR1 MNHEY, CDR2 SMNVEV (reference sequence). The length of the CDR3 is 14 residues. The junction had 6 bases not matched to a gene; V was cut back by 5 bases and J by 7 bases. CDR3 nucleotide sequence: TGTGCCAGCAGTCAGACAGGGGCGGGTGAAAAACTGTTTTTT. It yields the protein CASSQTGAGEKLFF.

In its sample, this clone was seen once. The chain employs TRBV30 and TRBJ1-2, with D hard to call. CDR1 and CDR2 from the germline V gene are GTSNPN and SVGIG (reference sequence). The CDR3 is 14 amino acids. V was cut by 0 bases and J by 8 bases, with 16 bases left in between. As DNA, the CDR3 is TGTGCCTGGAGTGTAGAGCCCAGATCGGCAGGCTACACCTTC. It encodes CAWSVEPRSAGYTF. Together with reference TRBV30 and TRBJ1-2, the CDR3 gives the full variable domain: SQTIHQWPATLVQPVGSPLSLECTVEGTSNPNLYWYRQAAGRGLQLLFYSVGIGQISSEVPQNLSASRPQDRQFILSSKKLLLSDSGFYLCAWSVEPRSAGYTFGSGTRLTVV.

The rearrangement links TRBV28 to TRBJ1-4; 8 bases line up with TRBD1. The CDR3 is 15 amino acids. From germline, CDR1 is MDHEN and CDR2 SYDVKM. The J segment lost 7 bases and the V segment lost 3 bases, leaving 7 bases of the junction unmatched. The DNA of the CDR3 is TGTGCCAGCAGTTTGTCACAGGGGGGGGTTGAAAAACTGTTTTTT. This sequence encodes CASSLSQGGVEKLFF.

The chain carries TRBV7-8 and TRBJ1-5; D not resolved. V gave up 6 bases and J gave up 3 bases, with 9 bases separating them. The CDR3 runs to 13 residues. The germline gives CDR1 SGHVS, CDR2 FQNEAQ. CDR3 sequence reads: CASRDGPNQPQHF. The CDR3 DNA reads TGTGCCAGCAGGGACGGCCCCAATCAGCCCCAGCATTTT.

This CDR3 is CASSSHLSRRASPLHF. In nucleotides, the CDR3 is TGTGCCAGCAGTTCCCACTTATCCAGAAGGGCTTCACCCCTCCACTTT. V and J are TRBV6-5 and TRBJ1-6; no definite D call. The CDR3 is made up of 16 amino acids. Germline loops: CDR1 MNHEY, CDR2 SVGAGI. The V and J ends lost 4 bases and 9 bases respectively, with 19 bases between them.

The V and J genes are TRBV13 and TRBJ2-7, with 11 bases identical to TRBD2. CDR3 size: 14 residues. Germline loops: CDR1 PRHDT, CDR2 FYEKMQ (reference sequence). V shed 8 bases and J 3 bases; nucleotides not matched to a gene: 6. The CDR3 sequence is CASGTSGSFYEQYF. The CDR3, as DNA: TGTGCCAGCGGCACTAGCGGGAGTTTCTACGAGCAGTACTTC.

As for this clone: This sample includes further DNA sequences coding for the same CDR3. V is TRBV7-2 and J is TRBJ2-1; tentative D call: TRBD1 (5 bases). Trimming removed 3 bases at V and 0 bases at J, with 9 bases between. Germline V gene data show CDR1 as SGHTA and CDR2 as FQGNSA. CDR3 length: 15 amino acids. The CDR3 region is CASSLGPSSYNEQFF. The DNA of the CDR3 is TGTGCCAGCAGCTTGGGGCCCAGCTCCTACAATGAGCAGTTCTTC.

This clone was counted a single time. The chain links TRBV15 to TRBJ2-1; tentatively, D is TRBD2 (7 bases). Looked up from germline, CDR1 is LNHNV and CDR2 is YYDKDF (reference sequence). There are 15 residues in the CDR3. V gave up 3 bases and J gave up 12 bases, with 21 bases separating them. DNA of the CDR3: TGTGCCACCAGCAGCGGGGGGCCCGGGTGGCGCGGGCAGTTCTTC. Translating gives CATSSGGPGWRGQFF.

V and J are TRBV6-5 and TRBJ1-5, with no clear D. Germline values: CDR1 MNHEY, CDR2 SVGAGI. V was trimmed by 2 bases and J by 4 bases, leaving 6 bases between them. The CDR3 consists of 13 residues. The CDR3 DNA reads TGTGCCAGCAGTTACGATGGGAATCAGCCCCAGCATTTT. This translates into CASSYDGNQPQHF.

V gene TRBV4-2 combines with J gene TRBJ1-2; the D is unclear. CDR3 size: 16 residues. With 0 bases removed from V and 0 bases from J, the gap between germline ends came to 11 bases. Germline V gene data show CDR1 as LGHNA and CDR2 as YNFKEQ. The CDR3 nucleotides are TGTGCCAGCAGCCAAGAGGCCGCGAGAGCTAACTATGGCTACACCTTC. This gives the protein CASSQEAARANYGYTF.

CDR3: CASTPSGDPTADTQYF. CDR3 nucleotides: TGTGCCAGTACCCCTAGCGGGGACCCCACTGCAGATACGCAGTATTTT. This sequence joins TRBV19 and TRBJ2-3, with 9 bases aligning to TRBD2. V lost 7 bases, J lost 4 bases, and 12 bases stayed unmatched. This CDR3 has 16 residues. Looked up from germline, CDR1 is LNHDA and CDR2 is SQIVND (reference sequence).

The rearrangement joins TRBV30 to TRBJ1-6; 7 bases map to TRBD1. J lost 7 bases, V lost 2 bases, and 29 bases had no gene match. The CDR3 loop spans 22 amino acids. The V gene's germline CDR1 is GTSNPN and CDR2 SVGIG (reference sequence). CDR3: CAWSRSTPGGRTDLALNSPLHF. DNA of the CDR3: TGTGCCTGGAGTAGGTCTACCCCAGGGGGGAGGACCGACTTAGCCTTAAATTCACCCCTCCACTTT.

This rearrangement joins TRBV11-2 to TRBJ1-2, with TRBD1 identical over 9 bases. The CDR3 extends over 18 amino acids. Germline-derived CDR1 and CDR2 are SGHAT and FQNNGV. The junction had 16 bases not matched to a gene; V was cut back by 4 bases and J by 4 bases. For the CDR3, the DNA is TGTGCCAGCAGCTCCTTCTTAGTCACAGGGGGCAGTAGCTATGGCTACACCTTC. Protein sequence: CASSSFLVTGGSSYGYTF.

This CDR3 reads CASIYEPRGNTEAFF. In nucleotides, the CDR3 is TGTGCCAGCATCTATGAGCCTCGCGGGAACACTGAAGCTTTCTTT. The chain has TRBV7-9 and TRBJ1-1; D unclear. The CDR3 sequence is 15 residues long. Germline assignment: CDR1 SEHNR and CDR2 FQNEAQ (reference sequence). V was cut by 7 bases and J by 1 base, with 16 bases left in between. The variable domain in full, with the rest retrieved from reference TRBV7-9 and TRBJ1-1, is DTGVSQNPRHKITKRGQNVTFRCDPISEHNRLYWYRQTLGQGPEFLTYFQNEAQLEKSRLLSDRFSAERPKGSFSTLEIQRTEQGDSAMYLCASIYEPRGNTEAFFGQGTRLTVV.

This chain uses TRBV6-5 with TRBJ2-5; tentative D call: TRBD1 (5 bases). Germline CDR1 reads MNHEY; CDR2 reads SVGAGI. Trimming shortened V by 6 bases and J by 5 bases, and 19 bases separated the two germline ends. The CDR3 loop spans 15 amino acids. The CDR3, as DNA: TGTGCCAGCAGCCAAAACCTAGGGGCGTGGGAGACCCAGTACTTC. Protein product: CASSQNLGAWETQYF.

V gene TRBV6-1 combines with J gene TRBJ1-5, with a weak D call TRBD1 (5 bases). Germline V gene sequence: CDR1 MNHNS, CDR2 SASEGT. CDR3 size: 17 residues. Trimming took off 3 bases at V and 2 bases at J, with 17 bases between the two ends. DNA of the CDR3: TGTGCCAGCAGTGAGTTGCCGGACACTTATGGCAATCAGCCCCAGCATTTT. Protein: CASSELPDTYGNQPQHF.

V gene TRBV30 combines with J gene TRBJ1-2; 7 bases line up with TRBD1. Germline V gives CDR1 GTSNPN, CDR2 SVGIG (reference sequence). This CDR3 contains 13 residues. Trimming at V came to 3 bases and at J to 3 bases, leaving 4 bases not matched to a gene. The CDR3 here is CAWSTGEDYGYTF. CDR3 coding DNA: TGTGCCTGGAGCACAGGGGAAGACTATGGCTACACCTTC.